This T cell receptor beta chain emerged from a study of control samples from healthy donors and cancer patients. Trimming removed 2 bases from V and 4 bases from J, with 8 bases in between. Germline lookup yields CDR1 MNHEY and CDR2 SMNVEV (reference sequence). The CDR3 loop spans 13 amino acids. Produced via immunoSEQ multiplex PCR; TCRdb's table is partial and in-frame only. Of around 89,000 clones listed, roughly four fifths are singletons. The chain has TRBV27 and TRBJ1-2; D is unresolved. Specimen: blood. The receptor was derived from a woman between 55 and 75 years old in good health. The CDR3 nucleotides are TGTGCCAGCAGTTTAACCAGTGCCTATGGCTACACCTTC. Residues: CASSLTSAYGYTF.